These 19 T cell receptor beta chains were sequenced from one sample in a study of neurological immune-mediated disorders. TCRdb re-called the 5' RACE reads through MiXCR, storing one row per CDR3 protein. The sample holds about 80,000 distinct CDR3 sequences, about 5.6% seen once. The time point here: longitudinal time-point 2. Sequenced material: PBMCs. Receptor source: a woman between 55 and 75 years old with multiple sclerosis.

This clonotype has ten or more counts. V gene TRBV20-1 combines with J gene TRBJ1-4; TRBD1 might be the D (6 bases). The CDR3 extends over 17 amino acids. The ends were cut back, 2 bases at V and 0 bases at J, with 16 bases in the middle. Per germline, CDR1 DFQATT and CDR2 SNEGSKA (reference sequence). Here the CDR3 DNA reads TGCAGTGCTAGACAACTGACAGGAGTTGCAACTAATGAAAAACTGTTTTTT. It encodes CSARQLTGVATNEKLFF.

This clonotype was seen a few times. This chain joins TRBV7-6 and TRBJ1-1; perhaps TRBD1 as D (5 bases). CDR3 length: 13 amino acids. The V gene's germline CDR1 is SGHVS and CDR2 FNYEAQ. The V and J ends lost 1 base and 11 bases respectively, with 14 bases between them. The CDR3 DNA reads TGTGCCAGCAGCTTAGAGGCAGGGAGTGAGGCTTTCTTT. Protein sequence: CASSLEAGSEAFF.

This clonotype showed up many times. This chain links TRBV20-1 with TRBJ2-7, with TRBD1 matching over 7 bases. Germline V gene lookup returns CDR1 DFQATT and CDR2 SNEGSKA (reference sequence). V was pared by 3 bases and J by 3 bases, with 8 bases of the junction left unmatched. The CDR3 covers 14 residues. CDR3 sequence (DNA): TGCAGTGCTAGGGGCGGACAGGTAAACTACGAGCAGTACTTC. Its translation is CSARGGQVNYEQYF.

This chain connects TRBV20-1 to TRBJ1-1, with D perhaps matching TRBD1 (6 bases). This CDR3 is built from 12 residues. V lost 3 bases and J 5 bases, leaving 10 bases between the germline ends. Germline CDR1 is DFQATT and CDR2 is SNEGSKA (reference sequence). The CDR3 region is CSARRGRTEAFF. CDR3 in DNA: TGCAGTGCTAGGCGGGGGCGAACTGAAGCTTTCTTT.

This clonotype showed up just a few times. This rearrangement joins TRBV10-1 to TRBJ2-1; D is uncertain. The CDR3 length is 15 residues. With 3 bases removed from V and 7 bases from J, the gap between germline ends came to 16 bases. The germline CDR1 and CDR2 sequences are WNHNN and SYGVQD (reference sequence). The CDR3 region has the DNA TGCGCCAGCAGTGACGTTGTAGGAGCGTTTAATGAGCAGTTCTTC. It codes for CASSDVVGAFNEQFF.

In this sample, this clonotype turned up many times. The chain combines TRBV7-2 with TRBJ2-1; 9 bases are a match to TRBD2. Trimming removed 4 bases from V and 4 bases from J; junction bases left unmatched: 8. Per the germline V gene, CDR1 is SGHTA and CDR2 is FQGNSA. The CDR3 runs to 16 residues. The CDR3 loop is CASSSASGATYNEQFF. In nucleotides, the CDR3 is TGTGCCAGCAGCTCGGCTAGCGGGGCCACTTACAATGAGCAGTTCTTC.

This clonotype was seen repeatedly, ten times or more. The chain is built from TRBV20-1 and TRBJ1-4; no reliable D call. From germline, CDR1 is DFQATT and CDR2 SNEGSKA (reference sequence). There are 14 residues in the CDR3. Between the trimmed V and J ends, which lost 0 bases and 0 bases, there was a span of 5 bases. The CDR3 loop is CSARDSATNEKLFF. The CDR3 DNA sequence: TGCAGTGCTAGAGATTCAGCAACTAATGAAAAACTGTTTTTT.

This clonotype was counted at least ten times. The chain employs TRBV2 and TRBJ1-2; D gene unclear. Per germline, CDR1 SNHLY and CDR2 FYNNEI. This CDR3 is 13 amino acids long. With 4 bases removed from V and 0 bases from J, the gap between germline ends came to 6 bases. The CDR3 nucleotides read TGTGCCAGCAGTGTTAACCCTAACTATGGCTACACCTTC. The encoded protein is CASSVNPNYGYTF.

This clonotype was found many times. J is TRBJ1-1 and V is TRBV7-9; D is perhaps TRBD1 (5 bases). There are 15 residues in the CDR3. Trimming stripped 7 bases from V and 0 bases from J, with 15 bases between. CDR1 is SEHNR, CDR2 FQNEAQ, per germline (reference sequence). The chain's CDR3 is CASTQNEGMNTEAFF. The CDR3, as DNA: TGTGCCAGCACCCAAAACGAGGGGATGAACACTGAAGCTTTCTTT.

In its sample, this clonotype was seen many times. This chain connects TRBV7-2 to TRBJ2-4; D possibly corresponds to TRBD1 (6 bases). The CDR3 totals 18 residues. Deletions cut 5 bases from V and 0 bases from J, with 20 bases between. The V gene's germline CDR1 is SGHTA and CDR2 FQGNSA. This CDR3 is CASSPLWDIDLAKNIQYF. CDR3 DNA sequence: TGTGCCAGCAGCCCCCTTTGGGACATAGACTTAGCCAAAAACATTCAGTACTTC.

This clonotype was detected ten times or more. The chain joins TRBV20-1 to TRBJ2-7; 9 positions match TRBD2. Trimming at V came to 6 bases and at J to 4 bases, leaving 13 bases not matched to a gene. This CDR3 has 15 residues. The V gene's germline CDR1 is DFQATT and CDR2 SNEGSKA (reference sequence). CDR3 sequence reads: CSADGGGEAPYEQYF. The CDR3 DNA follows: TGCAGTGCCGACGGCGGGGGGGAGGCCCCTTACGAGCAGTACTTC.

The V call is TRBV4-2, the J call TRBJ2-5; no clear D. Between the trimmed V and J ends, which lost 5 bases and 4 bases, there was a span of 11 bases. The germline V gene has CDR1 LGHNA and CDR2 YNFKEQ. This CDR3 has 13 amino acids. CDR3 bases: TGTGCCAGCAGCTTGCTAGTTCGAGAGACCCAGTACTTC. This gives the protein CASSLLVRETQYF.

This clonotype was picked up many times. The chain combines TRBV7-8 with TRBJ2-5, with D perhaps TRBD2 (5 bases). Germline V CDR1 and CDR2: SGHVS, FQNEAQ. This CDR3 spans 13 amino acids. V lost 5 bases and J 7 bases, leaving 14 bases between the germline ends. The CDR3 protein is CASSPTAEGTQYF. The CDR3 region has the DNA TGTGCCAGCAGCCCGACGGCTGAGGGGACCCAGTACTTC. Together with reference TRBV7-8 and TRBJ2-5, the CDR3 gives the full variable domain: GAGVSQSPRYKVAKRGQDVALRCDPISGHVSLFWYQQALGQGPEFLTYFQNEAQLDKSGLPSDRFFAERPEGSVSTLKIQRTQQEDSAVYLCASSPTAEGTQYFGPGTRLLVL.

This clonotype came up many times. The gene calls are TRBV3-1 and TRBJ2-2; D unresolved. Trimming shortened V by 4 bases and J by 6 bases, and 6 bases separated the two germline ends. The CDR3 loop spans 12 amino acids. Germline values: CDR1 LGHDT, CDR2 YNNKEL (reference sequence). DNA for the CDR3: TGTGCCAGCAGCCCTAGGGCCGGGGAGCTGTTTTTT. Residues: CASSPRAGELFF.

This clonotype has ten or more counts. The V call is TRBV7-6, the J call TRBJ2-1; 9 nucleotides align to TRBD2. The CDR3 loop spans 16 amino acids. Trimming cost V 2 bases and J 0 bases; bases outside gene matches: 2. Germline V lookup: CDR1 SGHVS, CDR2 FNYEAQ. Here the CDR3 reads CASSLLRGGSYNEQFF. CDR3 nucleotide sequence: TGTGCCAGCAGCTTACTGCGGGGGGGCTCCTACAATGAGCAGTTCTTC.

This clonotype was seen ten or more times. The chain recombines TRBV14 with TRBJ2-7; 9 nucleotides align to TRBD1. V was pared by 4 bases and J by 6 bases, with 4 bases of the junction left unmatched. This CDR3 spans 13 amino acids. Germline values: CDR1 SGHDN, CDR2 FVKESK. DNA of the CDR3: TGTGCCAGCAGCCGGGACAGGGTCATCGAGCAGTACTTC. Translated: CASSRDRVIEQYF.

This clonotype was seen a handful of times. This chain uses TRBV3-1 with TRBJ2-2; the match to TRBD1 covers 9 bases. There are 16 residues in the CDR3. CDR1 LGHDT and CDR2 YNNKEL come from the germline V gene (reference sequence). V was clipped by 3 bases and J by 4 bases; unmatched bases: 6. CDR3 sequence (DNA): TGTGCCAGCAGCCACCTACAGGGGGCTGGCACCGGGGAGCTGTTTTTT. Residues: CASSHLQGAGTGELFF.

This clonotype was seen many times. The rearrangement links TRBV24-1 to TRBJ2-5, with 9 bases fitting TRBD1. This CDR3 is 15 amino acids long. Losses at the gene ends were 2 bases for V and 4 bases for J; bases not matched to a gene: 4. Per germline, CDR1 KGHDR and CDR2 SFDVKD. CDR3 coding DNA: TGTGCCACCAGTGATTCCGGGACAGGGCGAGAGACCCAGTACTTC. Its protein is CATSDSGTGRETQYF.

This clonotype was seen many times. This chain uses TRBV5-1 with TRBJ2-1, with TRBD1 identical over 9 bases. This CDR3 comprises 15 residues. Per germline, CDR1 SGHRS and CDR2 YFSETQ. The ends lost 4 bases at V and 8 bases at J; junction bases unmatched: 10. In DNA, the CDR3 is TGCGCCAGCAGCGCGGACAGGGGCAATGGGGATGAGCAGTTCTTC. Its translation: CASSADRGNGDEQFF.